This T cell receptor (beta chain) was sequenced for a study of OX40 agonist ivuxolimab in advanced cancers. Turning to the study itself: Patients undergoing dose escalation presented with hepatocellular carcinoma, melanoma, renal cell or head and neck cancer. Therapy given before enrollment (anti-PD-1, anti-PD-L1 or anti-CTLA-4) was allowed, and roughly 41% had some.

Method: immunoSEQ multiplex PCR; TCRdb's copy keeps in-frame clones and lacks some. Seen here are tens of thousands of clones, more than 80% observed once, and the top ten hold less than 2.5%. On this clone: Its antigen remains unknown.

Broader study findings: At doses 0.1 to 3.0 mg/kg, CD4+ and CD8+ clones expanded. Determination of antigen specificity was not performed for the expanded peripheral T cells.

The V and J ends lost 4 bases and 4 bases respectively, with 10 bases between them. Germline CDR1 MDHEN, CDR2 SYDVKM. The CDR3 runs to 14 residues. The chain carries TRBV28 and TRBJ1-4, with a possible D match to TRBD1 (5 bases). Here the sequenced sample was CD4+ or CD8+ T cells sorted from blood, taken in a trial of the OX40 agonist ivuxolimab. The TCR comes from an adult with an advanced solid tumor such as melanoma, head and neck, liver or kidney cancer. This CDR3 is CASSSTGLNEKLFF. CDR3 in DNA: TGTGCCAGCAGTTCAACAGGCCTTAATGAAAAACTGTTTTTT.